The entry below describes one T cell receptor beta chain. No antigen is known for it. Donors, without exception, were Caucasian adults residing in Nashville, Tennessee. This sample was taken from a study of shared clonotypes between healthy human individuals. Deep-level settings were used for running the assay. Across several immunoSEQ plates, the genomic DNA of each subset was split evenly. Some clones are missing from TCRdb's copy, which holds only in-frame ones; the method was immunoSEQ multiplex PCR. The table shows more than 2,000,000 clones, with 93% occurring only once. Study conclusions and caveats: Specimens sampled were limited to blood, with tissue repertoires likely differing.

This CDR3 has 17 amino acids. Germline CDR1 SGDLS, CDR2 YYNGEE. The germline V and J ends were trimmed by 2 bases and 0 bases, with 15 bases remaining between them. This sequence originates from a man between 18 and 35 years old in good health. Some clones in this sample may be carry-over from other donors' samples. The V call is TRBV9, the J call TRBJ1-3; D is perhaps TRBD1 (6 bases). Specimen: naive CD4+ T cells from PBMCs. Subset noted: CD45RA+ positively selected. CDR3 bases: TGTGCCAGCAGCGTCCAGGACAGAATCCTCTCTGGAAACACCATATATTTT. Translating gives CASSVQDRILSGNTIYF.